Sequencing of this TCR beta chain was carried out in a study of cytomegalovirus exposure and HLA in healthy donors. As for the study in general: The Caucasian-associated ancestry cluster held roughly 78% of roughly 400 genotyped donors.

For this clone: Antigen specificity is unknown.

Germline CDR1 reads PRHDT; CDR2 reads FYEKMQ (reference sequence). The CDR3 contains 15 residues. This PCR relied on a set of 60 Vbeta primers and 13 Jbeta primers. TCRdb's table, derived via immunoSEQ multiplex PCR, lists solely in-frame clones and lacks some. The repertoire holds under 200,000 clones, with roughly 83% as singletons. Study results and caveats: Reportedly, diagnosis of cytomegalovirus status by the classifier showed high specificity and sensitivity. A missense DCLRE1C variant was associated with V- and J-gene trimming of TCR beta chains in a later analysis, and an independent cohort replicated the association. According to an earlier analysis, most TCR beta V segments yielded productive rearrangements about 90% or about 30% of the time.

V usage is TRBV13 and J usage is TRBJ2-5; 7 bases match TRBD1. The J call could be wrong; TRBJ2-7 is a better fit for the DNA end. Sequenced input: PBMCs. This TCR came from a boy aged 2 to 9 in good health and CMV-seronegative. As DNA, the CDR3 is TGTGCCAGCAGCTTACGGGACAGAATCGTCCACGAGCAGTACTTC. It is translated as CASSLRDRIVHEQYF.